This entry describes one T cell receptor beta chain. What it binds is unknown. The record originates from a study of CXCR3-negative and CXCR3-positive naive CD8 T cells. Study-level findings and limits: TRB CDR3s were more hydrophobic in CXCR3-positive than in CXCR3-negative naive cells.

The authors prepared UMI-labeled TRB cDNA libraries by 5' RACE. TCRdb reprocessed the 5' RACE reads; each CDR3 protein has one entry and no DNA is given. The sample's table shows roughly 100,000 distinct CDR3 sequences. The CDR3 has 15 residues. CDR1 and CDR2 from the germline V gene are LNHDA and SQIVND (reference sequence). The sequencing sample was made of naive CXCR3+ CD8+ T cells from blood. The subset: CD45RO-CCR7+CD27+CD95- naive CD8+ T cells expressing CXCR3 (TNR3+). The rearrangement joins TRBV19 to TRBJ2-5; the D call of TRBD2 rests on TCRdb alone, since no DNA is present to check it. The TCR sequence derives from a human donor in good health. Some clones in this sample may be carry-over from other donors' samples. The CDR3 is CASNTKEGGGETQYF. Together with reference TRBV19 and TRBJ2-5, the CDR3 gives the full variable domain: DGGITQSPKYLFRKEGQNVTLSCEQNLNHDAMYWYRQDPGQGLRLIYYSQIVNDFQKGDIAEGYSVSREKKESFPLTVTSAQKNPTAFYLCASNTKEGGGETQYFGPGTRLLVL.